This T cell receptor beta chain is from a study of T cell changes during pregnancy in multiple sclerosis. Germline V gene sequence: CDR1 SGHAT, CDR2 FQNNGV. There are 13 residues in the CDR3. The V segment lost 5 bases and the J segment 2 bases; nucleotides outside the gene matches: 2. Produced via immunoSEQ multiplex PCR; TCRdb's table is partial and in-frame only. The sample lists 40,000 to 45,000 clones, over 75% occurring once. This clone came up a few times. The source of this sequence is a female donor with multiple sclerosis, enrolled in a pregnancy study. V gene TRBV11-2 combines with J gene TRBJ1-2; the match to TRBD1 covers 7 bases. This specimen consisted of CD4+ T cells from peripheral blood mononuclear cells, obtained before pregnancy. The CDR3 loop is CASSPTGNYGYTF. Written as DNA, the CDR3 is TGTGCCAGCAGCCCGACAGGGAACTATGGCTACACCTTC.